Below are 22 T cell receptor beta chains sequenced from a single sample in a study of T cells in Graves' hyperthyroidism and ophthalmopathy. Amplified TCR beta CDR3 regions came from RNA transcripts. The HTBI primer set drove a first-round RT-PCR of the TCR CDR3. One entry per CDR3 protein results from TCRdb running MiXCR on the multiplex PCR reads. The table records 490,000 or so distinct CDR3 sequences, around a fifth of them present only once. The sequenced sample consisted of blood. The receptor source for this set is a woman in her 70s with Graves' ophthalmopathy.

The chain links TRBV6-9 to TRBJ1-2, with a weak D call TRBD1 (6 bases). This CDR3 has 13 amino acids. Germline lookup yields CDR1 MNHGY and CDR2 SVAAGI. The V end lost 6 bases, the J end lost 8 bases, and 16 bases lay between the germline ends. The CDR3 DNA is TGTGCCAGCAGCGCCGCGGGGGGCAGGGGCTACACCTTC. Translated, it gives CASSAAGGRGYTF.

This clonotype was observed a handful of times. The rearrangement links TRBV5-5 to TRBJ2-5; the D gene could be TRBD1 or TRBD2 (7 bases each). Germline V lookup: CDR1 SGHKS, CDR2 YYEKEE (reference sequence). V was cut by 0 bases and J by 5 bases, with 17 bases left in between. This CDR3 region has 16 residues. The CDR3 coding sequence is TGTGCCAGCAGCTTGGCCCGACAGGGAGGGGGGGAGACCCAGTACTTC. This sequence encodes CASSLARQGGGETQYF.

The genes are TRBV25-1 and TRBJ1-2, with D unclear. The CDR3 is 13 amino acids. With 3 bases removed from V and 3 bases from J, the gap between germline ends came to 8 bases. The germline V gene has CDR1 MGHDK and CDR2 SYGVNS. CDR3 protein: CASSDRQYYGYTF. As DNA, the CDR3 is TGTGCCAGCAGTGACAGGCAGTACTATGGCTACACCTTC.

This clonotype was observed a handful of times. This chain uses TRBV10-3 with TRBJ1-5, with a possible D match to TRBD1 (5 bases). There are 12 residues in the CDR3. The ends were cut back, 10 bases at V and 2 bases at J, with 9 bases in the middle. Germline values: CDR1 ENHRY, CDR2 SYGVKD. Here the CDR3 reads CATRDGNQPQHF. The CDR3, as DNA: TGTGCCACACGGGACGGCAATCAGCCCCAGCATTTT.

The chain couples TRBV3-1 to TRBJ2-5, with 7 positions matching TRBD1. This CDR3 is 15 amino acids long. Per the germline V gene, CDR1 is LGHDT and CDR2 is YNNKEL (reference sequence). V was clipped by 3 bases and J by 6 bases; unmatched bases: 10. The CDR3 DNA follows: TGTGCCAGCAGCCAGTATGTTACAGGGGAAAAGACCCAGTACTTC. Encoded protein: CASSQYVTGEKTQYF.

This clonotype was seen a few times. V usage is TRBV5-1 and J usage is TRBJ1-4, with TRBD1 identical over 7 bases. The CDR3 contains 15 residues. J was trimmed by 0 bases and V by 3 bases; bases with no gene match: 2. Per the germline V gene, CDR1 is SGHRS and CDR2 is YFSETQ. The CDR3 DNA reads as TGCGCCAGCAGCTGGGACAGTGCAACTAATGAAAAACTGTTTTTT. This sequence encodes CASSWDSATNEKLFF.

The chain has TRBV9 and TRBJ1-2, with D possibly TRBD1 on 5 matching bases. The CDR3 totals 14 residues. The V gene's germline CDR1 is SGDLS and CDR2 YYNGEE. V shed 4 bases and J shed 5 bases, with 15 bases lying between them. The CDR3 loop is CASSSARDLYGYTF. For the CDR3, the DNA is TGTGCCAGCAGCTCCGCCCGGGACCTTTATGGCTACACCTTC.

Only a few counts were recorded for this clonotype. The chain combines TRBV19 with TRBJ1-1; D unclear. CDR3 length: 15 residues. Germline assignment: CDR1 LNHDA and CDR2 SQIVND (reference sequence). V dropped 0 bases and J dropped 1 base, with 9 bases sitting between them. The CDR3 loop is CASSIEDGGNTEAFF. As DNA, the CDR3 is TGTGCCAGTAGTATAGAAGACGGAGGGAACACTGAAGCTTTCTTT.

This clonotype was seen a handful of times. The chain joins TRBV12-3 or TRBV12-4 to TRBJ1-3; D perhaps matches TRBD1 (5 bases). The CDR3 covers 16 residues. V was clipped by 5 bases and J by 0 bases, with 14 bases between them. CDR3: CASSVGDGSSGNTIYF. CDR3 nucleotide sequence: TGTGCCAGCAGTGTGGGGGACGGATCCTCTGGAAACACCATATATTTT.

This clonotype was seen many times. This sequence joins TRBV2 and TRBJ1-5; D is undetermined. This CDR3 comprises 14 residues. The germline gives CDR1 SNHLY, CDR2 FYNNEI. V dropped 3 bases and J dropped 2 bases, with 8 bases sitting between them. CDR3 DNA sequence: TGTGCCAGCAGTGAGGGGTCGGGCAATCAGCCCCAGCATTTT. Its protein is CASSEGSGNQPQHF.

This clonotype was detected only a few times. The rearrangement joins TRBV29-1 to TRBJ2-1, with D tentatively TRBD1 or TRBD2 (5 bases each). V was clipped by 6 bases and J by 3 bases, with 15 bases between them. CDR1 SQVTM and CDR2 ANQGSEA come from the germline V gene. The length of the CDR3 is 14 residues. CDR3 sequence reads: CSVVGGQGYNEQFF. DNA for the CDR3: TGCAGCGTGGTTGGGGGTCAGGGCTACAATGAGCAGTTCTTC.

The gene calls are TRBV20-1 and TRBJ2-1; D possibly matches TRBD1 or TRBD2 (5 bases each). Per germline, CDR1 DFQATT and CDR2 SNEGSKA (reference sequence). This CDR3 spans 16 amino acids. V lost 2 bases, J lost 0 bases, and 14 bases lay in between. The CDR3 nucleotides are TGCAGTGCTAGATTGTGGGGGTCCATCTCCTACAATGAGCAGTTCTTC. Its translation: CSARLWGSISYNEQFF.

This clonotype was seen at least ten times. The chain combines TRBV30 with TRBJ1-3; no firm D call. Trimming shortened V by 0 bases and J by 4 bases, and 4 bases separated the two germline ends. Germline CDR1 is GTSNPN and CDR2 is SVGIG (reference sequence). CDR3 size: 12 residues. CDR3 DNA sequence: TGTGCCTGGAGTGTAACCGGAAACACCATATATTTT. Protein product: CAWSVTGNTIYF.

This chain connects TRBV10-3 to TRBJ1-2; D is undetermined. Germline V CDR1 and CDR2: ENHRY, SYGVKD. Trimming removed 4 bases from V and 4 bases from J, with 10 bases in between. The CDR3 is made up of 13 amino acids. The CDR3 DNA reads as TGTGCCATCAGTGTGGGAGATATCTATGGCTACACCTTC. This codes for CAISVGDIYGYTF.

This clonotype was found many times. This sequence joins TRBV2 and TRBJ1-1, with 9 bases matching TRBD1. This CDR3 region has 15 residues. V shed 5 bases, J shed 3 bases, and the junction held 7 bases outside the gene matches. Germline V CDR1 and CDR2: SNHLY, FYNNEI. The CDR3 is CASSPTGGGYTEAFF. The CDR3 DNA follows: TGTGCCAGCAGTCCTACAGGGGGCGGCTACACTGAAGCTTTCTTT.

In its sample, this clonotype was seen a few times. The chain uses TRBV7-8 and TRBJ2-1; possible D gene TRBD2, 6 bases. CDR1 and CDR2 from the germline V gene are SGHVS and FQNEAQ. Trimming cost V 5 bases and J 4 bases, with 18 bases left between them. The CDR3 runs 16 residues. Written as DNA, the CDR3 is TGTGCCAGCAGCCCCGGCCGGGACTCAAATTACAATGAGCAGTTCTTC. This translates into CASSPGRDSNYNEQFF.

This clonotype was detected only a few times. The gene calls are TRBV12-3 or TRBV12-4 and TRBJ2-7, with D perhaps given as TRBD1 or TRBD2 (5 bases each). There are 15 residues in the CDR3. V lost 1 base to trimming and J lost 3 bases, with 13 bases between them. CDR3 loop: CASSLVGDPYYEQYF. In nucleotides, the CDR3 is TGTGCCAGCAGTTTAGTGGGGGACCCTTACTACGAGCAGTACTTC.

V is TRBV20-1 and J is TRBJ1-2, with D unresolved. This CDR3 spans 13 amino acids. V shed 3 bases and J shed 4 bases, with 12 bases lying between them. CDR1 is DFQATT, CDR2 SNEGSKA, per germline (reference sequence). CDR3 DNA sequence: TGCAGTGCTAGTTCGGGGTACGGCTATGGCTACACCTTC. Protein: CSASSGYGYGYTF.

The rearrangement links TRBV9 to TRBJ2-3, with 7 nucleotides matching TRBD2. This CDR3 region has 15 residues. Germline CDR1 reads SGDLS; CDR2 reads YYNGEE. The V segment lost 4 bases and the J segment 0 bases; nucleotides outside the gene matches: 5. Here the CDR3 reads CASSSAGFSTDTQYF. The CDR3 nucleotides are TGTGCCAGCAGCTCAGCGGGGTTTAGCACAGATACGCAGTATTTT.

This clonotype occurred many times. V gene TRBV2 combines with J gene TRBJ2-1; D is unresolved. CDR3 length: 10 residues. CDR1 SNHLY and CDR2 FYNNEI come from the germline V gene. Trimming took 4 bases from V and 7 from J, leaving 2 bases between them. This chain's CDR3 is CASSVNEQFF. Written as DNA, the CDR3 is TGTGCCAGCAGTGTAAATGAGCAGTTCTTC.

Many counts were recorded for this clonotype. The chain uses TRBV11-2 and TRBJ2-1; 8 bases align to TRBD1. The CDR3 sequence is 16 residues long. Germline V CDR1 and CDR2: SGHAT, FQNNGV. J gave up 5 bases and V 1 base, and 7 bases lay outside the gene matches. The CDR3 nucleotides are TGTGCCAGCAGCTTAGGGCCCAGGGGGCCAGACAATGAGCAGTTCTTC. Translating it yields CASSLGPRGPDNEQFF.

The rearrangement joins TRBV7-3 to TRBJ2-3; 9 bases are a match to TRBD2. With 0 bases clipped from V and 4 bases from J, the junction kept 8 bases outside the gene matches. The germline gives CDR1 SGHTA, CDR2 FQGTGA. The CDR3 extends over 17 amino acids. DNA for the CDR3: TGTGCCAGCAGCTTAACCCTTAGCGGGAGTGGCGCAGATACGCAGTATTTT. Amino acid sequence: CASSLTLSGSGADTQYF. Full variable domain (outside the CDR3, taken from reference TRBV7-3 and TRBJ2-3): GAGVSQTPSNKVTEKGKYVELRCDPISGHTALYWYRQSLGQGPEFLIYFQGTGAADDSGLPNDRFFAVRPEGSVSTLKIQRTERGDSAVYLCASSLTLSGSGADTQYFGPGTRLTVL.